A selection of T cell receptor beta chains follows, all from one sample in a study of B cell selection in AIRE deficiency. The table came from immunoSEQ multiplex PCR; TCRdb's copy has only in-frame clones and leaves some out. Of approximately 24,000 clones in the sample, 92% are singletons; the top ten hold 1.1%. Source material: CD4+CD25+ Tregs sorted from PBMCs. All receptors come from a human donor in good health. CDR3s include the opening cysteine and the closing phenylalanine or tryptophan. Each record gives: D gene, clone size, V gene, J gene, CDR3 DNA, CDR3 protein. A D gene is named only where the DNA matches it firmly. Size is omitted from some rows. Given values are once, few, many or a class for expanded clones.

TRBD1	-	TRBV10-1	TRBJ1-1	TGCGCCAGCAGTGAATACAGGGGTGGCACTGAAGCTTTCTTT	CASSEYRGGTEAFF
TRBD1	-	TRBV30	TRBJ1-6	TGTGCCTGGAGCGCAGGGGGCAAGGGTTCACCCCTCCACTTT	CAWSAGGKGSPLHF
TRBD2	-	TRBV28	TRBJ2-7	TGTGCCAGCACCCCGGGAACTAGCGGGCGCTCCTACGAGCAGTACTTC	CASTPGTSGRSYEQYF
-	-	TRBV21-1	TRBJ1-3	TGTGCCAGCAGCAAAAATCCCCGACTCGTGGAGGGACACATAAGAAACTCTGGAAACACCATATATTTT	CASSKNPRLVEGHIRNSGNTIYF
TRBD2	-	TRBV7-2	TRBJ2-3	TGTGCCAGCAGCCGTGGAGGACTAGCGGGGGGCACAGATACGCAGTATTTT	CASSRGGLAGGTDTQYF
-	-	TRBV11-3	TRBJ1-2	TGTGCCAGCAGCCTATCGGGTTTCAACTATGGCTACACCTTC	CASSLSGFNYGYTF
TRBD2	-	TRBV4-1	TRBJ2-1	TGCGCCAGCAGCCCAGGACTAGCGGGGAACAATGAGCAGTTCTTC	CASSPGLAGNNEQFF
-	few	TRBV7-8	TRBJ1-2	TGTGCCAGCAGCTTACAAGGGCAGCCCGGGGATGGCTACACCTTC	CASSLQGQPGDGYTF
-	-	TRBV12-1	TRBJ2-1	TGTGCCAGCAGCCGCCGGGACAGGGGTGACAATGAGCAGTTCTTC	CASSRRDRGDNEQFF
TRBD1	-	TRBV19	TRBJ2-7	TGTGCCAGTAGTAAATCCGGGACAGCCTACGAGCAGTACTTC	CASSKSGTAYEQYF
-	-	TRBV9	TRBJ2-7	TGTGCCAGCAGCGTAGAGCCTGGGTACGAGCAGTACTTC	CASSVEPGYEQYF
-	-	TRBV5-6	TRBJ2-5	TGTGCCAGCAGCTTGGGGGGGACCACCAGGGAGACCCAGTACTTC	CASSLGGTTRETQYF
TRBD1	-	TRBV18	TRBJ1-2	TGTGCCAGCTCATCTTTGGGACAGGGCAAGGGCTACACCTTC	CASSSLGQGKGYTF
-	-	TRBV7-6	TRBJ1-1	TGTGCCAGCAGCTTGAACAGAGACACTGAAGCTTTCTTT	CASSLNRDTEAFF
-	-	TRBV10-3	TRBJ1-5	TGTGCCATCAGTGACAGGGCCAATCAGCCCCAGCATTTT	CAISDRANQPQHF
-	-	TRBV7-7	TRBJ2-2	TGTGCCAGCAGCCGTCCGGGCGCCGGGGAGCTGTTTTTT	CASSRPGAGELFF
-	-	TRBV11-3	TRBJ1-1	TGTGCCAGCAGCTTTGGGGGAATGAACACTGAAGCTTTCTTT	CASSFGGMNTEAFF
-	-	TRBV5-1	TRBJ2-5	TGCGCCAGCAGCTTACAAGAGACCCAGTACTTC	CASSLQETQYF
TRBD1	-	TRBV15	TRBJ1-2	TGTGCCACCAGACGGGACAGGGGCGGTTATGGCTACACCTTC	CATRRDRGGYGYTF
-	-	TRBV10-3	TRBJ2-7	TGTGCCATCAGCCCCTCAGAGACCGAGCAGTACTTC	CAISPSETEQYF
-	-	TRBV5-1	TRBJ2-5	TGCGCCAGCAGCCTTTATGGCGCCCAAGAGACCCAGTACTTC	CASSLYGAQETQYF
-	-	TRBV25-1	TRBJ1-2	TGTGCCAGCAAATCATGGGGTCGAGGGGGCTACACCTTC	CASKSWGRGGYTF
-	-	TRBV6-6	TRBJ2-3	TGTGCCAGCGCAAGGGGGGGGGTACGCACAGATACGCAGTATTTT	CASARGGVRTDTQYF
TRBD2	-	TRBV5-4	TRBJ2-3	TGTGCCAGCAGCTTGGCCGGGACTAGCGGGGGGTTAGATACGCAGTATTTT	CASSLAGTSGGLDTQYF